This T cell receptor beta chain was sequenced during a study of cytomegalovirus exposure and HLA in healthy donors. V lost 6 bases to trimming and J lost 5 bases; unmatched junction nucleotides: 9. Germline V lookup: CDR1 SGDLS, CDR2 YYNGEE. The CDR3 sequence is 14 residues long. Primers: 60 Vbeta forward and 13 Jbeta reverse. Sequenced by immunoSEQ multiplex PCR; TCRdb stores in-frame clones only, minus some. The profile shows around 150,000 clones, 65% to 80% of them singletons. The chain uses TRBV9 and TRBJ2-7; 9 bases agree with TRBD1. Sequencing used PBMCs. The clonotype comes from a man between 40 and 49 years old in good health and CMV-seronegative. The CDR3 DNA is TGTGCCAGCAACCCAGGGACAGGGTTGAACGAGCAGTACTTC. This codes for CASNPGTGLNEQYF.